The rows below give T cell receptor beta chains drawn from one sample of a study of blood T cell repertoires in COVID-19. Only in-frame clones appear in the TCRdb table, and some are missing; sequencing was by immunoSEQ multiplex PCR. The sample comprises about 87,000 clones, less than 95% of which are singletons, and over 5.5% rests with the top ten. The source material was peripheral blood. Every receptor here comes from a man aged 18 to 29 with COVID-19, enrolled during active disease. The CDR3 runs from the conserved cysteine through the conserved F or W. The order of the fields is clone size, V gene, J gene, D gene, CDR3 protein, CDR3 DNA. The D gene is left open where the match is weak. Expanded clones are given a class, and other clones once, few, many or no size at all.

>NA|TRBV28|TRBJ1-5|NA
CASSSPRGALSNQPQHF
TGTGCCAGCAGTTCCCCCAGGGGAGCCCTTAGCAATCAGCCCCAGCATTTT
>NA|TRBV7-6|TRBJ2-1|NA
CASSWGEADYNEQFF
TGTGCCAGCAGCTGGGGGGAGGCTGACTACAATGAGCAGTTCTTC
>once|TRBV11-2|TRBJ2-1|TRBD2
CASSLTSGRWYNEQFF
TGTGCCAGCAGCTTGACTAGCGGGAGGTGGTACAATGAGCAGTTCTTC
>once|TRBV27|TRBJ1-1|NA
CASSLWGRGAVSEAFF
TGTGCCAGCAGTTTATGGGGGCGGGGGGCAGTTTCTGAAGCTTTCTTT
>NA|TRBV12-3/TRBV12-4|TRBJ1-1|NA
CASSFGGRTEAFF
TGTGCCAGCAGTTTCGGGGGACGGACTGAAGCTTTCTTT
>few|TRBV19|TRBJ1-2|TRBD1
CASSPAQGAYGYTF
TGTGCCAGCAGCCCCGCGCAGGGGGCCTATGGCTACACCTTC
>once|TRBV11-2|TRBJ1-2|NA
CASSLDREGGYTF
TGTGCCAGCAGCTTAGATCGGGAGGGTGGCTACACCTTC
>once|TRBV30|TRBJ1-4|NA
CAWSRAGNEKLFF
TGTGCCTGGAGTAGGGCGGGTAATGAAAAACTGTTTTTT
>few|TRBV5-4|TRBJ2-7|TRBD2
CASSLTSGRRYEQYF
TGTGCCAGCAGCCTGACTAGCGGGAGGAGGTACGAGCAGTACTTC
>NA|TRBV12-3/TRBV12-4|TRBJ2-7|NA
CASRGDTSYEQYF
TGTGCCAGCAGGGGGGACACCTCCTACGAGCAGTACTTC
>NA|TRBV28|TRBJ2-7|NA
CASSLPLLAGISYEQYF
TGTGCCAGCAGTCTTCCCCTATTGGCGGGGATCTCCTACGAGCAGTACTTC
>NA|TRBV7-6|TRBJ2-5|NA
CASSYRAKAVQETQYF
TGTGCCAGCAGCTACAGGGCCAAAGCGGTTCAAGAGACCCAGTACTTC
>once|TRBV10-2|TRBJ2-7|TRBD1
CASTDRVSSYEQYF
TGCGCCAGTACCGACAGGGTTAGCTCCTACGAGCAGTACTTC
>few|TRBV15|TRBJ2-7|TRBD2
CATSPRLASVGEQYF
TGTGCCACCAGCCCCCGACTAGCTTCCGTGGGGGAGCAGTACTTC
>NA|TRBV28|TRBJ1-1|TRBD1
CASRGTGRVNTEAFF
TGTGCCAGCAGGGGGACAGGGCGCGTGAACACTGAAGCTTTCTTT
>NA|TRBV27|TRBJ2-3|NA
CASSSGGAYPDTQYF
TGTGCCAGCAGCTCTGGGGGGGCCTACCCAGATACGCAGTATTTT
>NA|TRBV6-4|TRBJ1-1|TRBD1
CASSSGTGEAFF
TGTGCCAGCAGCTCCGGGACAGGAGAAGCTTTCTTT
>NA|TRBV19|TRBJ1-5|TRBD1
CASSSTDRQPQHF
TGTGCCAGTAGTTCAACGGACAGGCAGCCCCAGCATTTT
>NA|TRBV6-2/TRBV6-3|TRBJ2-7|TRBD2
CASSSIRQREMYEQYF
TGTGCCAGCAGTTCTATTCGACAGCGGGAGATGTACGAGCAGTACTTC
>NA|TRBV18|TRBJ1-5|TRBD1
CASSPGTGGAGNQPQHF
TGTGCCAGCTCACCAGGGACAGGGGGCGCAGGCAATCAGCCCCAGCATTTT
>NA|TRBV7-8|TRBJ2-6|NA
CASSPGGGGGRANVLTF
TGTGCCAGCAGCCCCGGTGGTGGAGGCGGGAGGGCCAACGTCCTGACTTTC
>NA|TRBV2|TRBJ1-5|TRBD1
CASSPGQVGQPQHF
TGTGCCAGCAGCCCCGGACAGGTCGGTCAGCCCCAGCATTTT
>NA|TRBV5-1|TRBJ2-1|TRBD2
CASSLEAGGLDNEQFF
TGCGCCAGCAGCTTGGAGGCGGGAGGGCTCGACAATGAGCAGTTCTTC
>NA|TRBV6-2/TRBV6-3|TRBJ2-5|TRBD2
CASSPGLAGFRETQYF
TGTGCCAGCAGTCCGGGACTAGCGGGATTTCGAGAGACCCAGTACTTC
>NA|TRBV7-2|TRBJ1-1|NA
CASSGTGHTEAFF
TGTGCCAGCAGCGGAACAGGGCACACTGAAGCTTTCTTT
>NA|TRBV28|TRBJ2-5|NA
CASRPGGGGQETQYF
TGTGCCAGCAGGCCCGGGGGCGGGGGACAAGAGACCCAGTACTTC
>NA|TRBV6-1|TRBJ1-5|NA
CASSEEQGLPPQHF
TGTGCCAGCAGTGAGGAACAGGGCCTGCCCCCCCAGCATTTT
>NA|TRBV12-2|TRBJ2-6|NA
CASRQRDRASSSGANVLTF
TGTGCAAGTCGCCAACGGGACAGGGCCTCCAGCTCTGGGGCCAACGTCCTGACTTTC
>NA|TRBV19|TRBJ2-7|TRBD1
CASRLIHRGRVEQYF
TGTGCCAGTAGGTTAATTCACAGGGGGCGTGTCGAGCAGTACTTC
>NA|TRBV7-9|TRBJ2-2|NA
CASSPANTGELFF
TGTGCCAGCAGCCCCGCGAACACCGGGGAGCTGTTTTTT
>NA|TRBV19|TRBJ1-2|NA
CASNLLQGSNGYTF
TGTGCCAGTAACCTACTACAGGGTTCCAATGGCTACACCTTC
>NA|TRBV10-3|TRBJ2-3|TRBD2
CAISESARGGTDTQYF
TGTGCCATCAGTGAGTCAGCGCGGGGGGGCACAGATACGCAGTATTTT
>NA|TRBV12-3/TRBV12-4|TRBJ1-5|NA
CASSLALQPQHF
TGTGCCAGCAGTTTAGCGTTACAGCCCCAGCATTTT
>NA|TRBV6-5|TRBJ2-7|TRBD1
CASRFIQGYEQYF
TGTGCCAGCAGATTTATACAGGGGTACGAGCAGTACTTC
>NA|TRBV28|TRBJ1-2|TRBD1
CASSLRTGGYGYTF
TGTGCCAGCAGTCTACGGACAGGGGGCTATGGCTACACCTTC
>NA|TRBV12-5|TRBJ1-5|TRBD1
CASAAGQGKDQPQHF
TGTGCTAGTGCCGCCGGACAGGGGAAAGATCAGCCCCAGCATTTT
>once|TRBV6-5|TRBJ2-7|NA
CASRPGAAEQYF
TGTGCCAGCAGACCAGGGGCGGCCGAGCAGTACTTC
>once|TRBV20-1|TRBJ2-7|NA
CSARGPYEQYF
TGCAGTGCTAGAGGGCCTTACGAGCAGTACTTC
>NA|TRBV21-1|TRBJ1-6|NA
CASSDRREDSPLHF
TGTGCCAGCAGCGACAGACGAGAGGATTCACCCCTCCACTTT
>NA|TRBV7-6|TRBJ2-5|TRBD2
CASSLGAGVGETQYF
TGTGCCAGCAGCTTAGGTGCGGGAGTAGGAGAGACCCAGTACTTC
>NA|TRBV5-4|TRBJ2-1|NA
CAPRQAKYNEQFF
TGTGCCCCTAGACAGGCGAAGTACAATGAGCAGTTCTTC
>NA|TRBV21-1|TRBJ1-4|NA
CASTSAPAVEKLLF
TGTGCCAGCACCTCGGCCCCGGCGGTGGAAAAACTGCTTTTT
>once|TRBV7-6|TRBJ1-5|NA
CASSLGVRASGSNQPQHF
TGTGCCAGCAGCTTAGGAGTCAGGGCTAGTGGTAGCAATCAGCCCCAGCATTTT
>NA|TRBV18|TRBJ1-1|NA
CASSPPRGWTEAFF
TGTGCCAGCTCACCACCCCGGGGGTGGACTGAAGCTTTCTTT
>NA|TRBV5-1|TRBJ2-7|TRBD1
CASSYGQGYEQYF
TGCGCCAGCAGCTACGGACAGGGTTACGAGCAGTACTTC
>NA|TRBV9|TRBJ2-1|TRBD1
CASSVNRDRVTYNEQFF
TGTGCCAGCAGCGTAAACCGGGACAGGGTTACCTACAATGAGCAGTTCTTC
>NA|TRBV28|TRBJ1-4|NA
CASSLGAGLNEKLFF
TGTGCCAGCAGCCTCGGGGCGGGACTTAATGAAAAACTGTTTTTT
>NA|TRBV28|TRBJ2-2|TRBD2
CASSYPGRGGTGELFF
TGTGCCAGCAGTTACCCCGGACGGGGGGGGACCGGGGAGCTGTTTTTT
>NA|TRBV10-1|TRBJ1-2|NA
CASSESPQGQYGYTF
TGCGCCAGCAGTGAGTCGCCACAGGGACAATATGGCTACACCTTC
>NA|TRBV9|TRBJ1-2|NA
CASSVDSYGYTF
TGTGCCAGCAGCGTCGACAGCTATGGCTACACCTTC
>NA|TRBV11-2|TRBJ2-7|TRBD2
CASSLVGSGTYEQYF
TGTGCCAGCAGCTTAGTCGGTAGCGGGACCTACGAGCAGTACTTC
>once|TRBV5-6|TRBJ2-2|NA
CASSPTSNTGELFF
TGTGCCAGCAGCCCGACATCGAACACCGGGGAGCTGTTTTTT
>NA|TRBV4-3|TRBJ1-2|NA
CASSHGRATYGYTF
TGCGCCAGCAGCCACGGCAGGGCGACCTATGGCTACACCTTC